These T cell receptor beta chains were read from a single sample in a study of T cell responses to AZD1222 COVID-19 vaccine. Measured with immunoSEQ multiplex PCR; TCRdb has only the in-frame clones, and not every one. This table has roughly 70,000 clones, 79% appearing once. The sample was peripheral blood, taken on day 0 of MenACWY control vaccination. Receptors were obtained from an adult in good health. CDR3s include the opening cysteine and the closing phenylalanine or tryptophan.

>TRBJ1-5|TRBV19
CASSYDSGGRQPQHF
>TRBJ2-1|TRBV3-1/TRBV3-2
CASSQGLNEQFF
>TRBJ2-1|TRBV4-1
CASSQGAGGTFNEQFF
>TRBJ1-2|TRBV5-1
CASSLGQGVRYGYTF
>TRBJ1-1|TRBV14
CASSLQGAVGTEAFF
>TRBJ2-3|TRBV7-6
CASSSGLAGRTDTQYF
>TRBJ2-1|TRBV19
CASTPGMAGVTEQFF
>TRBJ2-7|TRBV2
CASKQAGGKAYEQYF
>TRBJ2-2|TRBV5-1
CASSIGGHNTGELFF
>TRBJ2-1|TRBV30
CAWSTPINEQFF
>TRBJ1-1|TRBV10-2
CASSHGQGMNTEAFF
>TRBJ2-5|TRBV28
CASSLRDPETQYF
>TRBJ2-1|TRBV19
CASSRGPYNEQFF
>TRBJ1-5|TRBV19
CASSGLEIAQHF
>TRBJ1-5|TRBV29-1
CSVQYGLNQPQHF
>TRBJ2-7|TRBV6-5
CATGRGGVYEQYF
>TRBJ2-2|TRBV9
CASSVGLAGELFF
>TRBJ1-2|TRBV5-1
CASSSQGPGLGGYTF
>TRBJ2-7|TRBV5-1
CASKGSQDNEQYF
>TRBJ2-7|TRBV6-2/TRBV6-3
CASSYTQGGREQYF
>TRBJ1-1|TRBV30
CAWSDSFTEAFF
>TRBJ1-4|TRBV18
CASSATGDTNEKLFF
>TRBJ2-2|TRBV7-8
CASSGLTGELFF
>TRBJ1-6|TRBV27
CASSSTHSPLHF
>TRBJ2-3|TRBV2
CASSPGEDTQYF
>TRBJ1-1|TRBV27
CASSPSPDPVWAFF
>TRBJ2-7|TRBV5-4
CASSFDNRPLDEQYF
>TRBJ1-4|TRBV2
CASSGTGVSNEKLFF
>TRBJ1-4|TRBV5-1
CASSLGGTNEKLFF
>TRBJ1-2|TRBV24-1
CATSYDRYSNYGYTF
>TRBJ1-6|TRBV15
CATSIRTENSPLHF
>TRBJ2-7|TRBV10-3
CAISEGQGGYEQYF
>TRBJ1-3|TRBV6-5
CASSLPGFSGNTIYF
>TRBJ2-7|TRBV11-2
CASSLDMTSPEQYF
>TRBJ2-5|TRBV5-4
CASSQAGVQETQYF
>TRBJ2-1|TRBV4-2
CASSQGTGGEIRFF
>TRBJ1-2|TRBV28
CASSGTTENYGYTF
>TRBJ1-4|TRBV6-5
CASSIGPGEKLFF
>TRBJ1-4|TRBV5-1
CASSLGTFTTNEKLFF
>TRBJ2-7|TRBV6-5
CASSREAGLSYEQYF
>TRBJ1-5|TRBV6-6
CASSYNILVSNQPQHF
>TRBJ1-1|TRBV7-9
CASSPLGSAEAFF
>TRBJ1-2|TRBV18
CASSPGLGFYGYTF
>TRBJ1-4|TRBV30
CAWSVSGGGEKLFF
>TRBJ1-5|TRBV15
CATSRDRGDNQPQHF
>TRBJ1-4|TRBV30
CAWSVLRSSNEKLFF
>TRBJ2-5|TRBV30
CAWSVVAGEETQYF
>TRBJ2-7|TRBV11-2
CASSSGTVYEQYF
>TRBJ1-3|TRBV18
CASSATGDIRNTIYF
>TRBJ1-2|TRBV9
CASSVSRVNYGYTF
>TRBJ1-1|TRBV7-9
CASSSSGGYGDTEAFF
>TRBJ2-7|TRBV12-3/TRBV12-4
CASSRTGAYEQYF
>TRBJ1-2|TRBV5-6
CASSPRGRSYGYTF
>TRBJ1-5|TRBV6-1
CASSEFGQGNQPQHF
>TRBJ2-1|TRBV7-9
CASSLGSGGVYNEQFF